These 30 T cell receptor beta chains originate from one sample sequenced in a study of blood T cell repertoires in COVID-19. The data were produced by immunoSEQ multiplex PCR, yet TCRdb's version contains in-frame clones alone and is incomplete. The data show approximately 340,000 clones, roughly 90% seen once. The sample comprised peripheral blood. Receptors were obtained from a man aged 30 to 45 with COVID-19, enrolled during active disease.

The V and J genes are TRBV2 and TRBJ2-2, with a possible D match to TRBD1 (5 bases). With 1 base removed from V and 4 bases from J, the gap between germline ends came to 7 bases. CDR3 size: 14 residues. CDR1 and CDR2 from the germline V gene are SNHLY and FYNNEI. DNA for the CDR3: TGTGCCAGCAGTGAAGGGACACCCACCGGGGAGCTGTTTTTT. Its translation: CASSEGTPTGELFF.

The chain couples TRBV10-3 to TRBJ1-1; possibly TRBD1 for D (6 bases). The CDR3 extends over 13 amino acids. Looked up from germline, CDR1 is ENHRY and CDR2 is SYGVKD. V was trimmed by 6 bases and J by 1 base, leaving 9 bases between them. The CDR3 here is CAIRLDRNTEAFF. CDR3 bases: TGTGCCATCAGGCTGGACAGGAACACTGAAGCTTTCTTT.

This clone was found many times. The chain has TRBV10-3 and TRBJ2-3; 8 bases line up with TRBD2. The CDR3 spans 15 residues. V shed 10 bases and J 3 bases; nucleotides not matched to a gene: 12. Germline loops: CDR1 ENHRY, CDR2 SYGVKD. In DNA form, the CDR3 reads TGTGCCACCTCGACTAGCGCTGAGAGTACAGATACGCAGTATTTT. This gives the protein CATSTSAESTDTQYF.

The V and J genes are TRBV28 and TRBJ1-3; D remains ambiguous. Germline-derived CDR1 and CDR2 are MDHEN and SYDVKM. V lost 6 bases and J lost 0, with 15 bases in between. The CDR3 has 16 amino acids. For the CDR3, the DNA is TGTGCCAGCAGCAGCCATGCGGGGTTCTCTGGAAACACCATATATTTT. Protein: CASSSHAGFSGNTIYF. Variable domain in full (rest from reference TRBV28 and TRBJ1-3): DVKVTQSSRYLVKRTGEKVFLECVQDMDHENMFWYRQDPGLGLRLIYFSYDVKMKEKGDIPEGYSVSREKKERFSLILESASTNQTSMYLCASSSHAGFSGNTIYFGEGSWLTVV.

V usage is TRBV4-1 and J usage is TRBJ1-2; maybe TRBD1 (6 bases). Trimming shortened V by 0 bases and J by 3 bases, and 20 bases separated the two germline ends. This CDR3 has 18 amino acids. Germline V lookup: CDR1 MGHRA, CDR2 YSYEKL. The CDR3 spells CASSQDRQWDTRYYGYTF. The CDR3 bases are TGCGCCAGCAGCCAAGATCGACAGTGGGACACCAGATACTATGGCTACACCTTC.

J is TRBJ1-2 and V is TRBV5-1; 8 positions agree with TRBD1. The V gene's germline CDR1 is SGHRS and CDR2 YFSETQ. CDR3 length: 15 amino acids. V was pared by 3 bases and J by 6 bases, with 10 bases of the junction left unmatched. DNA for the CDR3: TGCGCCAGCAGCTCTCCAACAGGGGGGGCGGATGGCTACACCTTC. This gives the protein CASSSPTGGADGYTF.

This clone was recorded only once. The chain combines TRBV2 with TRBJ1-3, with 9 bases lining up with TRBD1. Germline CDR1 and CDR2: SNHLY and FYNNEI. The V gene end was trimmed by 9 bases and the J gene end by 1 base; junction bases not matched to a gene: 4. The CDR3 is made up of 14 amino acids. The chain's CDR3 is CARKDRGSGNTIYF. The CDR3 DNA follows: TGTGCCAGGAAGGACAGGGGATCTGGAAACACCATATATTTT.

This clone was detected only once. This CDR3 reads CASSIDLTSSYEQYF. DNA of the CDR3: TGTGCCAGTAGTATAGATCTGACTAGCTCCTACGAGCAGTACTTC. The chain has TRBV19 and TRBJ2-7; weak D call: TRBD2 (6 bases). V shed 0 bases and J shed 0 bases, with 9 bases lying between them. CDR3 length equals 15 residues. Germline CDR1 is LNHDA and CDR2 is SQIVND (reference sequence).

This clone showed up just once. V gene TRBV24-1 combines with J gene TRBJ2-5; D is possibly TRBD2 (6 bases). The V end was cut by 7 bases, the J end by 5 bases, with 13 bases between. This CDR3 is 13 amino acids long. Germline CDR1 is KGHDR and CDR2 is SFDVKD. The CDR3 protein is CATREGWSETQYF. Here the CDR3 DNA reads TGTGCCACCAGGGAGGGTTGGAGCGAGACCCAGTACTTC.

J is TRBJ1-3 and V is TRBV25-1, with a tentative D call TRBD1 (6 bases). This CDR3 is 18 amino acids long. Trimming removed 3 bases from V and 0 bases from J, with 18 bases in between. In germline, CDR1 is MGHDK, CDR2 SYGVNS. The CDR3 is CASSDPTRTASSGNTIYF. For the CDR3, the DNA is TGTGCCAGCAGTGACCCTACAAGGACAGCCAGCTCTGGAAACACCATATATTTT.

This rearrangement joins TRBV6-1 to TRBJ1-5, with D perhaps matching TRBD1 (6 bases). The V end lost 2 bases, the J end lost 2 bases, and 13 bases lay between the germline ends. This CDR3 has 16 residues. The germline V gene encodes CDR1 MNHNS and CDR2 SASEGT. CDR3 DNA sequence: TGTGCCAGCAGTGAAAGGGGGTTCCCTGGCAATCAGCCCCAGCATTTT. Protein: CASSERGFPGNQPQHF.

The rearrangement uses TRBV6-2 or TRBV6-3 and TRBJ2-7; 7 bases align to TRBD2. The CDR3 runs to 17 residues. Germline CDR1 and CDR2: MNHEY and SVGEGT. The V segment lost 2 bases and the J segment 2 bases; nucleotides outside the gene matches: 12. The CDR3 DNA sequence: TGTGCCAGCAGTTACAGCCCCGTTCTAGCGGCTGCCTACGAGCAGTACTTC. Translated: CASSYSPVLAAAYEQYF.

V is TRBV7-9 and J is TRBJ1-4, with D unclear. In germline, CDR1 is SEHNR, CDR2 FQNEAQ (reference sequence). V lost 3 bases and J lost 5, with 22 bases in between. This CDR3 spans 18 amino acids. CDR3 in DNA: TGTGCCAGCAGCTTCCCAGAGGTCGACCTTCTTGTAAATGAAAAACTGTTTTTT. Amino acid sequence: CASSFPEVDLLVNEKLFF.

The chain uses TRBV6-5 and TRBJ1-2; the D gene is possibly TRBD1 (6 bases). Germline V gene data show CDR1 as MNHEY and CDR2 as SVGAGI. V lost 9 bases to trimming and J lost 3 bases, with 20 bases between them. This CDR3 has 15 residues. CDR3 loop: CASSYTGGAHYGYTF. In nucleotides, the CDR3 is TGTGCCAGTTCCTATACGGGGGGCGCTCACTATGGCTACACCTTC.

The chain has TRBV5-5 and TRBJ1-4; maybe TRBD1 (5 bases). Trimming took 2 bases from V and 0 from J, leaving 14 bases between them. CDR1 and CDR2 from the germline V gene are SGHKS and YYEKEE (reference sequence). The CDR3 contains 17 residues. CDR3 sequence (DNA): TGTGCCAGCAGCTTCCCCTTTGACAGTTCAACTAATGAAAAACTGTTTTTT. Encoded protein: CASSFPFDSSTNEKLFF.

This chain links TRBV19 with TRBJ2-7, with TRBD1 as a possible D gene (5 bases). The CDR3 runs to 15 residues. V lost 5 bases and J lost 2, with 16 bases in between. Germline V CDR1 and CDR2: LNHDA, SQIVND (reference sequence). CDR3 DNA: TGTGCCAGTAGTGGGCCCAGGGTGGCCCCCTACGAGCAGTACTTC. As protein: CASSGPRVAPYEQYF.

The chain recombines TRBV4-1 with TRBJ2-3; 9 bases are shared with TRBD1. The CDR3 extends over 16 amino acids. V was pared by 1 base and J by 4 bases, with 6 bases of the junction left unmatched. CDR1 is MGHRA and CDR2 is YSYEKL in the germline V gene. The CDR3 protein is CASSQVGTGRSDTQYF. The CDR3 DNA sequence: TGCGCCAGCAGCCAAGTAGGGACAGGGAGGTCAGATACGCAGTATTTT.

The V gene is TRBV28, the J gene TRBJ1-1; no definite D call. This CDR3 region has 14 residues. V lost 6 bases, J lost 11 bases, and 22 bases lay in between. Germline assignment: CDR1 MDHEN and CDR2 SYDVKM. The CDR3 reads CASRPSGIALLAFF. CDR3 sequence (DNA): TGTGCCAGCAGACCCTCAGGAATTGCTCTACTGGCTTTCTTT.

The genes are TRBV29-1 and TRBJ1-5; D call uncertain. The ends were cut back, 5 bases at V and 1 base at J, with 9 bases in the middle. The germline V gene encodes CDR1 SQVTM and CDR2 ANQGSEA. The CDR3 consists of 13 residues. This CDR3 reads CSVRTGSNQPQHF. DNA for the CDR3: TGCAGCGTTAGGACGGGAAGCAATCAGCCCCAGCATTTT. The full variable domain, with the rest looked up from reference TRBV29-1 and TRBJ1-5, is SAVISQKPSRDICQRGTSLTIQCQVDSQVTMMFWYRQQPGQSLTLIATANQGSEATYESGFVIDKFPISRPNLTFSTLTVSNMSPEDSSIYLCSVRTGSNQPQHFGDGTRLSIL.

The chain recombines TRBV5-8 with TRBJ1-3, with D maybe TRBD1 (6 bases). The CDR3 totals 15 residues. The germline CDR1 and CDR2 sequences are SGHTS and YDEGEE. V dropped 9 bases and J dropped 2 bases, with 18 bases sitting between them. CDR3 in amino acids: CATTAGARTGNTIYF. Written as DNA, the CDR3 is TGTGCCACGACGGCGGGGGCGCGAACTGGAAACACCATATATTTT.

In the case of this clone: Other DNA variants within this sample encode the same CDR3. CDR3 DNA: TGTGCCAGCAGCGTGGGGGGGGGTTCCACCCTTTACAATGAGCAGTTCTTC. Protein: CASSVGGGSTLYNEQFF. This sequence joins TRBV9 and TRBJ2-1, with TRBD2 identical over 7 bases. J gave up 4 bases and V 2 bases, and 12 bases lay outside the gene matches. CDR3 size: 17 residues. The germline gives CDR1 SGDLS, CDR2 YYNGEE.

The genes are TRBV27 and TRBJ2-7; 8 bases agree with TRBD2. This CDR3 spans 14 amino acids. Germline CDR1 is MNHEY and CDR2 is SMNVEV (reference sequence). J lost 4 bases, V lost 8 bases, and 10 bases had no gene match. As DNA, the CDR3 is TGTGCCAGCGGACCTCGGACTAGCTGGTACGAGCAGTACTTC. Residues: CASGPRTSWYEQYF.

The CDR3 DNA is TGTGCCAGCACCGTAGCGGGGTCCGGGGTACGCGAGCAGTACTTC. It specifies CASTVAGSGVREQYF. This chain joins TRBV5-4 and TRBJ2-7; 8 nucleotides match TRBD2. Germline CDR1 SGHNT, CDR2 YYREEE (reference sequence). Unmatched junction bases numbered 14, after V lost 6 bases and J lost 6 bases. CDR3 length: 15 residues.

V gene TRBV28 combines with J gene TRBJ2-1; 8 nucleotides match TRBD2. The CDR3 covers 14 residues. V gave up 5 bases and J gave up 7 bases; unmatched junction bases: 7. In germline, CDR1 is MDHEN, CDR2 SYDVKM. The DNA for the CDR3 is TGTGCCAGCAGTGGGGGACTAGGAAAAAATGAGCAGTTCTTC. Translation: CASSGGLGKNEQFF.

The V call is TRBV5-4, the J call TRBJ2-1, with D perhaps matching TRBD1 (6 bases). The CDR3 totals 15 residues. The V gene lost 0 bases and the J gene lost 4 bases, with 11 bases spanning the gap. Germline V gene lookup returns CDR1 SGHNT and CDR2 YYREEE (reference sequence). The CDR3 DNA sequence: TGTGCCAGCAGCTTGGGTGGGACACTATACAATGAGCAGTTCTTC. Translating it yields CASSLGGTLYNEQFF.

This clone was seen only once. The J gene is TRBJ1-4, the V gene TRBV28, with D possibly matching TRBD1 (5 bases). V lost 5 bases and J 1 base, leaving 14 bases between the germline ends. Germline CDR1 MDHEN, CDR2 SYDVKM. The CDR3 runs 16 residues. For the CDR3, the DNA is TGTGCCAGCAGTCCATACGGGGGTAGAACTAATGAAAAACTGTTTTTT. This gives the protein CASSPYGGRTNEKLFF.

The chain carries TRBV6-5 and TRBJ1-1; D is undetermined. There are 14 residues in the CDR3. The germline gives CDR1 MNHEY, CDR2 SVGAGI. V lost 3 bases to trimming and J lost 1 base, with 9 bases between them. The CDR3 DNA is TGTGCCAGCAGTTATCAGGTAGAGAACACTGAAGCTTTCTTT. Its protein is CASSYQVENTEAFF.

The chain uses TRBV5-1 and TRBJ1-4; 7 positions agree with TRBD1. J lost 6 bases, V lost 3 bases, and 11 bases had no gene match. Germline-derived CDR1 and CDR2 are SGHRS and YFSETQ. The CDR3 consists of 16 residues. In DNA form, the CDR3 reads TGCGCCAGCAGCTGGCCCGAGACAGGGAGTGATGAAAAACTGTTTTTT. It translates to CASSWPETGSDEKLFF.

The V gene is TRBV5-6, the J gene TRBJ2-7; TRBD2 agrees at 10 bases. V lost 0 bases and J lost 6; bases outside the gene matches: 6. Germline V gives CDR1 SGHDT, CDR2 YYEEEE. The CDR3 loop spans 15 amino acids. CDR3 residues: CASSLVRGLAVEQYF. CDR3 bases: TGTGCCAGCAGCTTGGTACGAGGACTAGCGGTCGAGCAGTACTTC. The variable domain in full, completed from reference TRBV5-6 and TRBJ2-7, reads DAGVTQSPTHLIKTRGQQVTLRCSPKSGHDTVSWYQQALGQGPQFIFQYYEEEERQRGNFPDRFSGHQFPNYSSELNVNALLLGDSALYLCASSLVRGLAVEQYFGPGTRLTVT.

Written as DNA, the CDR3 is TGCGCCAGCAGCTTGGTACAAGGGGGCGGTGAGACCCAGTACTTC. This encodes CASSLVQGGGETQYF. This chain connects TRBV5-1 to TRBJ2-5, with 7 positions matching TRBD1. Unmatched junction bases numbered 7, after V lost 0 bases and J lost 5 bases. The CDR3 sequence is 15 residues long. CDR1 and CDR2 from the germline V gene are SGHRS and YFSETQ.